The 7 T cell receptor beta chains reported below all come from one sample, sequenced in a study of T-cell memory formation after mild COVID-19. Each CDR3 protein gets one entry after TCRdb re-called the 5' RACE reads with MiXCR. The table records about 450,000 distinct CDR3 sequences, more than 20% of them present only once. The sequenced sample consisted of PBMCs or a T cell subset sorted from them (not recorded which). The receptors originated from an adult woman who had mild COVID-19 (a few samples of this study predate the infection). Cell type and time point are not known.

This clonotype was observed a few times. The chain carries TRBV4-1 and TRBJ1-5; D is unresolved. CDR3 size: 13 residues. V dropped 0 bases and J dropped 14 bases, with 14 bases sitting between them. Germline lookup yields CDR1 MGHRA and CDR2 YSYEKL. The CDR3 reads CASSQDLLGWEHF. CDR3 nucleotide sequence: TGCGCCAGCAGCCAAGATCTGTTAGGGTGGGAGCATTTT.

In its sample, this clonotype was seen a few times. The V call is TRBV12-3 or TRBV12-4, the J call TRBJ1-6; perhaps TRBD1 as D (5 bases). The V and J ends lost 4 bases and 9 bases respectively, with 13 bases between them. CDR3 length: 14 amino acids. The CDR3 nucleotides are TGTGCCAGCAGTTCCGGGACCGCTAGTTCACCCCTCCACTTT. Protein: CASSSGTASSPLHF.

The chain links TRBV5-1 to TRBJ2-2, with a tentative D call TRBD1 (6 bases). The V gene's germline CDR1 is SGHRS and CDR2 YFSETQ. The length of the CDR3 is 17 residues. V shed 4 bases and J shed 2 bases, with 18 bases lying between them. CDR3 bases: TGCGCCAGCAGCAGACGCCCGACAGGTTTTAACACCGGGGAGCTGTTTTTT. It codes for CASSRRPTGFNTGELFF.

This clonotype was counted between two and nine times. The chain has TRBV12-3 or TRBV12-4 and TRBJ2-1; D tentatively fits TRBD1 or TRBD2 (5 bases each). Trimming left V 7 bases short and J 8 bases short, with 18 bases between. The CDR3 sequence is 14 residues long. The CDR3 loop is CASTGQDVWDEQFF. In DNA, the CDR3 is TGTGCCAGCACGGGGCAGGACGTATGGGATGAGCAGTTCTTC.

This clonotype appeared a few times. V usage is TRBV5-5 and J usage is TRBJ2-1; TRBD1 is a possible D gene (6 bases). Germline V CDR1 and CDR2: SGHKS, YYEKEE (reference sequence). V lost 3 bases, J lost 6 bases, and 16 bases lay in between. This CDR3 contains 15 residues. CDR3 in DNA: TGTGCCAGCAGCTCAGGGGTTTTACTCTCCAATGAGCAGTTCTTC. Protein: CASSSGVLLSNEQFF. Combining the CDR3 with reference TRBV5-5 and TRBJ2-1 gives the whole variable domain DAGVTQSPTHLIKTRGQQVTLRCSPISGHKSVSWYQQVLGQGPQFIFQYYEKEERGRGNFPDRFSARQFPNYSSELNVNALLLGDSALYLCASSSGVLLSNEQFFGPGTRLTVL.

This clonotype was observed a handful of times. This chain connects TRBV5-1 to TRBJ2-3, with 14 nucleotides matching TRBD2. The length of the CDR3 is 16 residues. Germline CDR1 and CDR2: SGHRS and YFSETQ. V gave up 6 bases and J gave up 2 bases; unmatched junction bases: 5. The CDR3 nucleotides read TGCGCCAGCATCGAGACTAGCGGGGGGGACACAGATACGCAGTATTTT. It specifies CASIETSGGDTDTQYF.

The chain uses TRBV6-5 and TRBJ2-7; either TRBD1 or TRBD2 may supply D (5 bases each). The germline V gene has CDR1 MNHEY and CDR2 SVGAGI. Deletions cut 6 bases from V and 2 bases from J, with 17 bases between. The CDR3 length is 15 residues. CDR3 residues: CASRAGGQGAYEQYF. DNA for the CDR3: TGTGCCAGCAGAGCCGGAGGTCAGGGAGCCTACGAGCAGTACTTC.